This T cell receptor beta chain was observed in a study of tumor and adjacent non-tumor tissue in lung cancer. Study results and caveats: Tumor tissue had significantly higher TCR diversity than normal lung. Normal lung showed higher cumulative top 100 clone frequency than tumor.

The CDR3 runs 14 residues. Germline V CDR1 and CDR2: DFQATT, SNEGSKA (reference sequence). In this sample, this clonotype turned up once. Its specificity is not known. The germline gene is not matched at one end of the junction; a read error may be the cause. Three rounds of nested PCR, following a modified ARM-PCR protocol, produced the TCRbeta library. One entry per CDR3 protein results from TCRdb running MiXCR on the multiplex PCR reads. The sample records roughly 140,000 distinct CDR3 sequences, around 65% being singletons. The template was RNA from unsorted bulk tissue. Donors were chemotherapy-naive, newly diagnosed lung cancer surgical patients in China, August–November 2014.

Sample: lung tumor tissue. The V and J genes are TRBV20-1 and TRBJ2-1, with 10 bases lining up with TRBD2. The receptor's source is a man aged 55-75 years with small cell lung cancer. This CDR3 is CGAQPGLATGEQFF. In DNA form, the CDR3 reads TGCGGTGCCCAGCCGGGACTAGCGACCGGTGAGCAGTTCTTC.